This T cell receptor beta chain comes out of a study of shared clonotypes between healthy human individuals. Unmatched junction bases numbered 9, after V lost 1 base and J lost 7 bases. There are 15 residues in the CDR3. The germline V gene encodes CDR1 GTSNPN and CDR2 SVGIG (reference sequence). Assay used: immunoSEQ multiplex PCR; TCRdb lists only in-frame clones, some missing. The sample holds fewer than 1.8 million clones, 98% seen once. V and J are TRBV30 and TRBJ2-7, with 11 bases aligning to TRBD2. The TCR comes from a man aged 25-40 years in good health. Sequencing was done on a sample of naive CD4+ T cells sorted from blood. Regarding subset: CD45RA+ positively selected. The DNA for the CDR3 is TGTGCCTGGAGTGCCATAGCGGGAGGGCCTGGTGAGCAGTACTTC. Translated: CAWSAIAGGPGEQYF.